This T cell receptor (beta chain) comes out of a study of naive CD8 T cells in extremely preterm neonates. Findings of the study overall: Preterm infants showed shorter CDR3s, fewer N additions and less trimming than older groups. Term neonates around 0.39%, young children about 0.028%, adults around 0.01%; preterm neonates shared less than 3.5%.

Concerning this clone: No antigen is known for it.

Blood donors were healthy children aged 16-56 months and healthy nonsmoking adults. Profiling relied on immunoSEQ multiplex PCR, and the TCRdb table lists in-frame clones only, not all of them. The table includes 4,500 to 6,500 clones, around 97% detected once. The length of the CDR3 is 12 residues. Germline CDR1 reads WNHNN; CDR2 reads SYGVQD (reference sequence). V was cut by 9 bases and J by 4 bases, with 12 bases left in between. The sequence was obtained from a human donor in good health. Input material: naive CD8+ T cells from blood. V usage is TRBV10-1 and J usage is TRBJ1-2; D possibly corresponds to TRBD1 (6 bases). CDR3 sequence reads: CARQGPFYGYTF. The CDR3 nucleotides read TGCGCCAGACAGGGTCCATTCTATGGCTACACCTTC.